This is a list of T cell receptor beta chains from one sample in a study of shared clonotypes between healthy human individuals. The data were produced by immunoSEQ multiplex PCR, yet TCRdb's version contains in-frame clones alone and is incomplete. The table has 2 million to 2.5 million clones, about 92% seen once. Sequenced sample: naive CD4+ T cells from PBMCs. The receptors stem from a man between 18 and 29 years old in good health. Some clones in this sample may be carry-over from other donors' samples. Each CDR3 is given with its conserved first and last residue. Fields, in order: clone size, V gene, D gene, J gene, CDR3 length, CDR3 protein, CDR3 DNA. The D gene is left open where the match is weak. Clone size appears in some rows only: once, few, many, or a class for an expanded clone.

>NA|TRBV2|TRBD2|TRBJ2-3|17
CASSEARLAGVGDTQYF
TGTGCCAGCAGTGAAGCGCGTCTAGCGGGAGTAGGGGATACGCAGTATTTT
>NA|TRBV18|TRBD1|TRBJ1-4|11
CASSPGTELFF
TGTGCCAGCTCACCAGGGACAGAACTGTTTTTT
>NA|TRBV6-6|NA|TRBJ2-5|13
CASSLDSVETQYF
TGTGCCAGCAGCCTAGACAGTGTGGAGACCCAGTACTTC
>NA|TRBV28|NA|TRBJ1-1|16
CASSKPVPQPGAEAFF
TGTGCCAGCAGCAAACCCGTCCCGCAACCTGGCGCTGAAGCTTTCTTT
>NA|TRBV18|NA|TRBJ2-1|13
CASSPRSWDEQFF
TGTGCCAGCTCCCCCCGGAGCTGGGATGAGCAGTTCTTC
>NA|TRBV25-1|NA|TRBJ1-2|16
CASSDTRTEGGFGYTF
TGTGCCAGCAGTGACACTCGGACAGAGGGTGGGTTTGGCTACACCTTC
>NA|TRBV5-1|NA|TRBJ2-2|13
CASSSQSTGELFF
TGCGCCAGCAGCTCACAATCCACCGGGGAGCTGTTTTTT
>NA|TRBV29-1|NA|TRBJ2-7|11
CSAVGTLEQYF
TGCAGCGCTGTCGGGACCCTCGAGCAGTACTTC
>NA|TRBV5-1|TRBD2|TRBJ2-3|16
CASSLRTSGSADTQYF
TGCGCCAGCAGCTTGCGGACTAGCGGGAGTGCAGATACGCAGTATTTT
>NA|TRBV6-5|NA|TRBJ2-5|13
CASSYTGPETQYF
TGTGCCAGCAGTTACACAGGGCCTGAGACCCAGTACTTC
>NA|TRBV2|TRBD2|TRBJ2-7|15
CASSLTSGISYEQYF
TGTGCCAGCAGTTTGACTAGCGGGATCTCCTACGAGCAGTACTTC
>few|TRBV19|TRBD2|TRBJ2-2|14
CASGLAGVSGELFF
TGTGCCAGTGGACTAGCGGGAGTCTCCGGGGAGCTGTTTTTT
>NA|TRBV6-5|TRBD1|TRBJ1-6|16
CASSYKVTGGNSPLHF
TGTGCCAGCAGTTACAAAGTGACAGGGGGTAATTCACCCCTCCACTTT
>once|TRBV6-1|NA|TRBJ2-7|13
CASSEVGDYEQYF
TGTGCCAGCAGTGAAGTCGGGGATTACGAGCAGTACTTC
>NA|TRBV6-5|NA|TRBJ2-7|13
CASRSAMAYEQYF
TGTGCCAGCAGGTCCGCCATGGCCTACGAGCAGTACTTC
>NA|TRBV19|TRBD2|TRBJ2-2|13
CASWSGSERELFF
TGTGCCAGTTGGAGCGGGAGTGAACGGGAGCTGTTTTTT
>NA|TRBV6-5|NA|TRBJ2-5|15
CASSRTPSPSETQYF
TGTGCCAGCAGCAGGACTCCCTCTCCATCCGAGACCCAGTACTTC
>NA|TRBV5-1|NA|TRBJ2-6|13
CASSVTGANVLTF
TGCGCCAGCAGCGTGACTGGGGCCAACGTCCTGACTTTC
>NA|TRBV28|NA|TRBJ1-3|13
CASSLHSGNTIYF
TGTGCCAGCAGTTTACACTCTGGAAACACCATATATTTT
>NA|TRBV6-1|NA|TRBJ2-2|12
CAVQTVTGELFF
TGTGCCGTACAGACAGTCACCGGGGAGCTGTTTTTT
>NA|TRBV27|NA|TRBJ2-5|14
CASSFDPNQETQYF
TGTGCCAGCAGTTTTGACCCAAACCAAGAGACCCAGTACTTC
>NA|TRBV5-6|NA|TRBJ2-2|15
CASSSAGGFTGELFF
TGTGCCAGCAGCTCGGCGGGCGGATTCACCGGGGAGCTGTTTTTT
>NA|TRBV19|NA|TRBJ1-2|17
CASSTGGAPVLYYGYTF
TGTGCCAGTAGTACCGGGGGAGCCCCCGTACTTTACTATGGCTACACCTTC
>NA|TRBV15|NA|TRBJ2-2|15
CATSIELAYTGELFF
TGTGCCACCAGCATTGAGTTAGCTTACACCGGGGAGCTGTTTTTT
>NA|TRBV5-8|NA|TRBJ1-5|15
CASTTKARGNQPQHF
TGTGCCAGCACCACTAAGGCCCGAGGGAATCAGCCCCAGCATTTT
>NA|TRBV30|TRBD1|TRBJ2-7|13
CAWGWDRTYEQYF
TGTGCCTGGGGCTGGGACAGGACCTACGAGCAGTACTTC
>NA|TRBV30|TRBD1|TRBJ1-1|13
CASPGQRFREAFF
TGTGCCTCCCCGGGACAGCGGTTTCGAGAAGCTTTCTTT
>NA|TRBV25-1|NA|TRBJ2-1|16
CASSETRGRRGNEQFF
TGTGCCAGCAGTGAAACGAGGGGTCGGCGGGGCAATGAGCAGTTCTTC
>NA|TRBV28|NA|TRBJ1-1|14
CASSFQATNPEAFF
TGTGCCAGCAGTTTCCAGGCTACGAATCCAGAAGCTTTCTTT
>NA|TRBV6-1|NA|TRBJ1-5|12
CASTGSPQPQHF
TGTGCCAGCACCGGTTCCCCCCAGCCCCAGCATTTT
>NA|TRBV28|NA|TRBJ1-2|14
CASSLRQTRGGYTF
TGTGCCAGCAGTTTAAGACAGACACGGGGGGGCTACACCTTC
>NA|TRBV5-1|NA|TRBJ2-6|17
CASSLGPRLPGANVLTF
TGCGCCAGCAGCTTAGGACCTCGACTCCCCGGGGCCAACGTCCTGACTTTC
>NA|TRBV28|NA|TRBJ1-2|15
CASSFITGSNYGYTF
TGTGCCAGCAGTTTTATCACAGGGTCCAACTATGGCTACACCTTC
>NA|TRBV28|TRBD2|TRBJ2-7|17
CASSLWELAGGPGEQYF
TGTGCCAGCAGTTTATGGGAACTAGCGGGGGGGCCCGGCGAGCAGTACTTC
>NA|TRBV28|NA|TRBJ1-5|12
CASSPPGQPQHF
TGTGCCAGCAGTCCGCCAGGGCAGCCCCAGCATTTT
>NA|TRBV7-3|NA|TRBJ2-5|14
CASSRGTVGETQYF
TGTGCCAGCAGCCGAGGGACGGTGGGAGAGACCCAGTACTTC
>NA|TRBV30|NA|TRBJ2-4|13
CAWSTGSEDIQYF
TGTGCCTGGAGTACAGGATCCGAGGACATTCAGTACTTC
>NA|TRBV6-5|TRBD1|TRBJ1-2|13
CASSPGQVIGYTF
TGTGCCAGCAGTCCGGGACAGGTGATTGGCTACACCTTC
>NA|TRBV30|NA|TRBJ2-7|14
CAWSVGYSFAEQYF
TGTGCCTGGAGTGTTGGTTACAGTTTTGCCGAGCAGTACTTC